The TCR beta chain described here comes from a study of CD8+ T cells in alopecia areata. Study in general: Treatment of the treated patients consisted of oral tofacitinib, 5 to 10 mg twice daily. Findings of the study overall: Links between baseline CD8+ expansion and response need larger treated cohorts. Many expanded lesional clones remained in scalp and blood on tofacitinib.

Turning to this clone: Its specificity is not known.

CDR3 size: 13 residues. Germline loops: CDR1 ENHRY, CDR2 SYGVKD. Trimming cost V 3 bases and J 8 bases, with 11 bases left between them. Reverse transcription of extracted RNA yielded cDNA, which provided the sequencing template. Profiled with immunoSEQ multiplex PCR; TCRdb holds only in-frame clones, not every one. Of some 42,000 clones detected, roughly 89% appear once; the ten largest clones hold over 15%. Treatment denoted: oral pan-JAK inhibitor, 5-10 mg twice daily. The rearrangement links TRBV10-3 to TRBJ2-1; D call uncertain. This TCR was recovered from a human donor with alopecia areata. Source: CD8+ T cells sorted from blood, taken at week 24, from a patient treated with tofacitinib. CDR3 sequence reads: CAISEVHTDEQFF. CDR3 nucleotide sequence: TGTGCCATCAGTGAAGTCCACACCGATGAGCAGTTCTTC.